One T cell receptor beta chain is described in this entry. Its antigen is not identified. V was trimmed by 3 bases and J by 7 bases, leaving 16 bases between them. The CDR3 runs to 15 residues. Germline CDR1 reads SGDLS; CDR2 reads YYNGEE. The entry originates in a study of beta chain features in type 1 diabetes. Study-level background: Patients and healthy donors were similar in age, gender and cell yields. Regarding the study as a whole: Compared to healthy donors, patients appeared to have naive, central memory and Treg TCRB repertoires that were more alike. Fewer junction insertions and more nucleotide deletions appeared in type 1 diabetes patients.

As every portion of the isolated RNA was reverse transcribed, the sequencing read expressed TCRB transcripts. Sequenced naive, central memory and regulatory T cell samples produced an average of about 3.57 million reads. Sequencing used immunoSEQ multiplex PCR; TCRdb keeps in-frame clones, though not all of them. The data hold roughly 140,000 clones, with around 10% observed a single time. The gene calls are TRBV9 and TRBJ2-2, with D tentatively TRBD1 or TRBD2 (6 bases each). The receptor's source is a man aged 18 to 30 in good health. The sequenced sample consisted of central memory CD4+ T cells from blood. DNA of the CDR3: TGTGCCAGCAGCGGACGCGGGACAAAGGGCGGGGAGCTGTTTTTT. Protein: CASSGRGTKGGELFF.